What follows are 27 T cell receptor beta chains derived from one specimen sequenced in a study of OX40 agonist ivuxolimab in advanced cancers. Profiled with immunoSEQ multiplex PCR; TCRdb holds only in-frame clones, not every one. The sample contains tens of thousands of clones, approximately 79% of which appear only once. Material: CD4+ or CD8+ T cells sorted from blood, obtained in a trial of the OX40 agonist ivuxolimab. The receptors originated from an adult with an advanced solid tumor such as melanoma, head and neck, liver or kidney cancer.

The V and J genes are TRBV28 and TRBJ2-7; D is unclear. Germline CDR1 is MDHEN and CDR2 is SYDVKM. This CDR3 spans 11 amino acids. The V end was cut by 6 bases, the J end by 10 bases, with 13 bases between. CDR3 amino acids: CASRLIEQQYF. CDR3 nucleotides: TGTGCCAGCAGACTAATCGAGCAACAGTACTTC. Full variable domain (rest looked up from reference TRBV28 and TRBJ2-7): DVKVTQSSRYLVKRTGEKVFLECVQDMDHENMFWYRQDPGLGLRLIYFSYDVKMKEKGDIPEGYSVSREKKERFSLILESASTNQTSMYLCASRLIEQQYFGPGTRLTVT.

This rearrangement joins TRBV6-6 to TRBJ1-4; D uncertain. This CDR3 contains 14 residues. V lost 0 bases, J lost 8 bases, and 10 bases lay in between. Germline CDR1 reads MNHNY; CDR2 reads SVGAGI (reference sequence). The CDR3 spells CASSYSGTIEKLFF. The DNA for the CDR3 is TGTGCCAGCAGTTACTCAGGAACGATCGAAAAACTGTTTTTT.

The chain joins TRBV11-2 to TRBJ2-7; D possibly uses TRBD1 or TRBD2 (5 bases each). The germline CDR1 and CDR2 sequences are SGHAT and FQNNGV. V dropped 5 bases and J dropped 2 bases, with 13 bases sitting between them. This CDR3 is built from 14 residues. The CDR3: CASSLSTGPYEQYF. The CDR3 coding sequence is TGTGCCAGCAGCCTATCGACGGGACCCTACGAGCAGTACTTC.

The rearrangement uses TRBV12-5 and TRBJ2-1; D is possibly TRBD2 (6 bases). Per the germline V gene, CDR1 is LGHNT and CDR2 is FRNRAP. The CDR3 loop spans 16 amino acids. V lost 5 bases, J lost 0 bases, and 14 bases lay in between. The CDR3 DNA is TGTGCTAGTGGTCCTGCACGGGAGAACTCCTACAATGAGCAGTTCTTC. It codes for CASGPARENSYNEQFF.

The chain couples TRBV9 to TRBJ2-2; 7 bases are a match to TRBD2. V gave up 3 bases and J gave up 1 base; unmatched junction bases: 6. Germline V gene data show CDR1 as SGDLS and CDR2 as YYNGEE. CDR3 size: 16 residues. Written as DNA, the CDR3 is TGTGCCAGCAGCGCATATAGCGGGCGGAACACCGGGGAGCTGTTTTTT. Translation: CASSAYSGRNTGELFF.

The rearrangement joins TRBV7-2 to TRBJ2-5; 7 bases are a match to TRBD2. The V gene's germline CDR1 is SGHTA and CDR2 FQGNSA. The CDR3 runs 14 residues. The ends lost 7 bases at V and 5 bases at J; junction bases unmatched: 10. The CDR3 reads CASTKTGGGETQYF. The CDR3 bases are TGTGCCAGCACCAAAACGGGGGGAGGGGAGACCCAGTACTTC.

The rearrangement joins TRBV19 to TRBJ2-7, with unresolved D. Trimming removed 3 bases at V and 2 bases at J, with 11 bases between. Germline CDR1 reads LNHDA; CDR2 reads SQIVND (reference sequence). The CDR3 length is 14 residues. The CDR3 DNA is TGTGCCAGTAGTATTAAGGTTTCCGCCTACGAGCAGTACTTC. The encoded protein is CASSIKVSAYEQYF.

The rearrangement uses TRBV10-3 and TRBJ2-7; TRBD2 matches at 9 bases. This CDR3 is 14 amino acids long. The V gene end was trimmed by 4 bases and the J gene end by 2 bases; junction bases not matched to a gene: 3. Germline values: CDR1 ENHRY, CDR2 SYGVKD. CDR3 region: CAISGTSAAYEQYF. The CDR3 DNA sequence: TGTGCCATCAGTGGGACTAGCGCAGCCTACGAGCAGTACTTC.

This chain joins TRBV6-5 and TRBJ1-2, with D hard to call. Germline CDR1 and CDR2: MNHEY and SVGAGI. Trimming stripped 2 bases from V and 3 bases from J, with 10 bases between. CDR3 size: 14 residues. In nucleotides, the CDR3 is TGTGCCAGCAGTTACCGGGAAGGGCACTATGGCTACACCTTC. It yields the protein CASSYREGHYGYTF.

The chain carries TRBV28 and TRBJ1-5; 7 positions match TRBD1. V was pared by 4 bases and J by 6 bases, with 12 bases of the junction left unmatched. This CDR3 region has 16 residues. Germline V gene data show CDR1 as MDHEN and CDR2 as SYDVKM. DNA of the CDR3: TGTGCCAGCAGTTCGTGGTTGACAGGGATGGCTCAGCCCCAGCATTTT. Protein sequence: CASSSWLTGMAQPQHF. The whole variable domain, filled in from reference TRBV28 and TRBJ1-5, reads DVKVTQSSRYLVKRTGEKVFLECVQDMDHENMFWYRQDPGLGLRLIYFSYDVKMKEKGDIPEGYSVSREKKERFSLILESASTNQTSMYLCASSSWLTGMAQPQHFGDGTRLSIL.

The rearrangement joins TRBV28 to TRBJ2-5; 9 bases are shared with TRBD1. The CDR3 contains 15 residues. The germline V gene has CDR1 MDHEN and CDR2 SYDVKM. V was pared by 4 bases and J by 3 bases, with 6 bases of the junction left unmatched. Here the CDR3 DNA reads TGTGCCAGCAGTTGGACAGGGACAGGGAAAGAGACCCAGTACTTC. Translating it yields CASSWTGTGKETQYF.

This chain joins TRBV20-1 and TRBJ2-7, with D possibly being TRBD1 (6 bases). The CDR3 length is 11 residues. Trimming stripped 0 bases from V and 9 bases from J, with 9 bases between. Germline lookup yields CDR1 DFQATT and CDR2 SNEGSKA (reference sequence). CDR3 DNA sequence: TGCAGTGCTAGAGAGGCCAGGGGGCAGTACTTC. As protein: CSAREARGQYF.

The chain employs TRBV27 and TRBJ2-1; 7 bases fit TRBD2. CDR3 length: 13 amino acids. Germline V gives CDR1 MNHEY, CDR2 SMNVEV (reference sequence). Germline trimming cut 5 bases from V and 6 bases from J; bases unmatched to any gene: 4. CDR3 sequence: CASSPWTSNEQFF. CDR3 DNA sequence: TGTGCCAGCAGTCCATGGACTAGCAATGAGCAGTTCTTC.

The CDR3 nucleotides are TGTGCCAGCAGCAACCCAGGGGCCAGGACCCAGTACTTC. It yields the protein CASSNPGARTQYF. The chain recombines TRBV6-5 with TRBJ2-5; D is possibly TRBD1 (6 bases). The V and J ends lost 6 bases and 7 bases respectively, with 15 bases between them. This CDR3 is built from 13 residues. Germline-derived CDR1 and CDR2 are MNHEY and SVGAGI.

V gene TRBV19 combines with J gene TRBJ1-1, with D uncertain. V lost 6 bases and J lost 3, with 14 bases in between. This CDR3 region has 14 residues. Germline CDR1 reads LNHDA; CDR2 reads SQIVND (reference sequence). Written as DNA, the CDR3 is TGTGCCAGTAGCACTGGGGAATTCGACACTGAAGCTTTCTTT. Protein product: CASSTGEFDTEAFF.

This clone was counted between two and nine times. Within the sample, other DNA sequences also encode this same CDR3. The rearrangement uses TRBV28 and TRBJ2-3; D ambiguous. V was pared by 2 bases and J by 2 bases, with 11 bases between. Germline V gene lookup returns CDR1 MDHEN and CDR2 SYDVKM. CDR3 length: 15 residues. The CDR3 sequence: CASSLPAGNTDTQYF. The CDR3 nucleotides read TGTGCCAGCAGTTTACCCGCAGGTAACACAGATACGCAGTATTTT.

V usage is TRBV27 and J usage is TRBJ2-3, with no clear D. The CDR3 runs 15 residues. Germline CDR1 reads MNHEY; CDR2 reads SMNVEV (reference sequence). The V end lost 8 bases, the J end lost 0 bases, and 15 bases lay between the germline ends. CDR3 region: CASSQSSGSTDTQYF. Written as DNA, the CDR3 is TGTGCCAGCTCCCAGAGCTCAGGAAGCACAGATACGCAGTATTTT.

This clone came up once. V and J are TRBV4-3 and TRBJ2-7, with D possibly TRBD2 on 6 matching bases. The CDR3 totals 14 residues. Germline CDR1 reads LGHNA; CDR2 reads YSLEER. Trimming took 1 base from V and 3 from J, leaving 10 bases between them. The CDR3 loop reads CASSQGVRGYEQYF. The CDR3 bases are TGCGCCAGCAGCCAAGGGGTGCGGGGCTACGAGCAGTACTTC.

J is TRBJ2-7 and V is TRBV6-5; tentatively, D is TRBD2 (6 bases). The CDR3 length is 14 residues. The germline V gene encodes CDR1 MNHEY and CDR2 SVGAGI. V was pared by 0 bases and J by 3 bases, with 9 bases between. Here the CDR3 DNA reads TGTGCCAGCAGTTACTCACTAGCTAACTACGAGCAGTACTTC. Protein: CASSYSLANYEQYF.

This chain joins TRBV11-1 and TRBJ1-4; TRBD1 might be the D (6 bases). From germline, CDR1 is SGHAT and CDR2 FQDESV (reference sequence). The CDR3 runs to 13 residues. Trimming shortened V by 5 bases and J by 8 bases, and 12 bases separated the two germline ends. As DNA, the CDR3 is TGTGCCAGCAGCCCGGACAGCCTCGAAAAACTGTTTTTT. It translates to CASSPDSLEKLFF.

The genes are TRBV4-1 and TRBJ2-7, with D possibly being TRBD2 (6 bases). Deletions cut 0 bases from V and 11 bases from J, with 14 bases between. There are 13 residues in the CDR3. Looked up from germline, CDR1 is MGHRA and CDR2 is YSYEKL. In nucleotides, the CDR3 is TGCGCCAGCAGCCAAGATCTGTTCGCGGGAAAGTACTTC. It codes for CASSQDLFAGKYF.

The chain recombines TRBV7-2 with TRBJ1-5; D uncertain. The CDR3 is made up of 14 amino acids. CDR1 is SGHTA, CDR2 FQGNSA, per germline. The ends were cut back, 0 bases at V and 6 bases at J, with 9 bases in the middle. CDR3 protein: CASSLAVASQPQHF. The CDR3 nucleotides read TGTGCCAGCAGCTTAGCGGTAGCGAGTCAGCCCCAGCATTTT.

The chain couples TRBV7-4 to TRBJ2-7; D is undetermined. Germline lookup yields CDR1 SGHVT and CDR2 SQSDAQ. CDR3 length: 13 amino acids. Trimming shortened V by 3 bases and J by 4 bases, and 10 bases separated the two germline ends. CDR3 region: CASSLAIRYEQYF. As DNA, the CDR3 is TGTGCCAGCAGCTTGGCTATTAGGTACGAGCAGTACTTC.

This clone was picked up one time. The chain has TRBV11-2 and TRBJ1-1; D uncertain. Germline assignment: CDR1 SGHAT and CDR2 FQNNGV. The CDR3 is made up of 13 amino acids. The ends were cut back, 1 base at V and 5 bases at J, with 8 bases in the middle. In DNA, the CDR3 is TGTGCCAGCAGCTTAGGGACGAGGACTGAAGCTTTCTTT. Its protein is CASSLGTRTEAFF.

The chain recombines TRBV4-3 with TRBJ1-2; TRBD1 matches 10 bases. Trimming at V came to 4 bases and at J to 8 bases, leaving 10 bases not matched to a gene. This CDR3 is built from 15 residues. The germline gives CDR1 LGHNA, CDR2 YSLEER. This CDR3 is CASSRSTTGGQGYTF. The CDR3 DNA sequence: TGCGCCAGCAGCCGATCTACGACAGGGGGCCAAGGCTACACCTTC.

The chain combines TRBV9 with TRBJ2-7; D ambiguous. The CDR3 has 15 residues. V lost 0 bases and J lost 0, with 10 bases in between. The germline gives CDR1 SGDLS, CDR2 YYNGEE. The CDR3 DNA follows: TGTGCCAGCAGCGTAGACGGCAGCCCCTCCTACGAGCAGTACTTC. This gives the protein CASSVDGSPSYEQYF.

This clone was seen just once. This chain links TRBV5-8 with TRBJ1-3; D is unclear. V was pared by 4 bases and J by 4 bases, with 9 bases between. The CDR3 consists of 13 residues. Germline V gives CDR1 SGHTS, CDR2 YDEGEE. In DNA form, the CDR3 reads TGTGCCAGCAGCCCTGGGCCAGGAAACACCATATATTTT. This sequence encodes CASSPGPGNTIYF.